This TCR beta chain was sequenced during a study of blood T cell repertoires in COVID-19 (dated by TCRdb to between 2020 and 2021). Study-wide context: Samples from collaborators originated in the United States, Italy and Spain and spanned both the acute and convalescent phases of COVID-19. The prospective study material was composed of cDNA or gDNA derived from T cells, B-cell-depleted T cells, or PBMCs. Deeply sampled blood TCRbeta repertoires from subjects exposed to, actively infected with, or recovered from COVID-19 were included in the dataset. The repertoires were made available in a free public database intended to serve as a resource for research on the immune response to SARS-CoV-2. The samples were drawn from two sources: the first 160 participants of the ongoing ImmuneRACE study, and 1,200 or so subjects contributed by 6 global collaborators. Nearly every sample came with metadata listing a de-identified subject ID, COVID-19 status, age in years and sex. Where HLA class I and class II types were available, the types were taken from metadata supplied by the sample provider, not from assay-based typing. The investigation overall reported the following: Clinical and demographic metadata were provided uncurated, with the amount varying by source and participant.

A remark on this clone: Which antigen it targets is not known. It has no much larger one-base neighbor in the sample; base qualities were not kept.

The collaborating institutions used their own protocols to collect whole blood in K2EDTA tubes. For TCRbeta analysis, collaborators shipped samples as frozen whole blood, isolated PBMCs, or DNA extracted from either of those sample types. The CDR3 starts with the cysteine, ends with the phenylalanine, and has 15 residues. Only the CDR3 portion is preserved as DNA: 45 bases, with reading frame beginning at the first base. From a lookup of the germline V gene (reference sequence), CDR1 and CDR2 are LNHDA and SQIVND. A distance of 17 bases separates the germline ends of V and J, which lose 9 bases and 0 bases respectively. The immunoSEQ Assay, a bias-controlled multiplex PCR, was used to amplify TCRbeta CDR3 regions from genomic DNA. On the study's bioinformatics: Within the assay, amplification of reference gene primers was used to estimate how many nucleated cells each sample contained. To quantify the absolute abundance of each unique TCRbeta CDR3 rearrangement, sequence reads were collapsed and filtered. For each sample, productive Simpson clonality was calculated as the square root of Simpson's diversity index across productive rearrangements. TCRdb took this table from immuneACCESS and kept in-frame rearrangements with V and J called. Such tables lack part of the clones; where checked against another copy, unresolved V genes explain under half of the gap, and the rest is unexplained. V and J calls and clone size come straight from that table; D and trimming were deduced from the DNA. The sample data list hundreds of thousands of clones, and almost 90% of these were observed just once. The ten largest account for around 1.5% of the sample.

The chain joins TRBV19 to TRBJ1-1; TRBD1 is perhaps the D gene, given 6 matching bases. Specimen: peripheral blood. The receptor was isolated from a man older than 75 with acute or convalescent COVID-19. The nucleotides read TGTGCCAGCCGTAACCGACAGGTTATGAACACTGAAGCTTTCTTT. The translation is CASRNRQVMNTEAFF.